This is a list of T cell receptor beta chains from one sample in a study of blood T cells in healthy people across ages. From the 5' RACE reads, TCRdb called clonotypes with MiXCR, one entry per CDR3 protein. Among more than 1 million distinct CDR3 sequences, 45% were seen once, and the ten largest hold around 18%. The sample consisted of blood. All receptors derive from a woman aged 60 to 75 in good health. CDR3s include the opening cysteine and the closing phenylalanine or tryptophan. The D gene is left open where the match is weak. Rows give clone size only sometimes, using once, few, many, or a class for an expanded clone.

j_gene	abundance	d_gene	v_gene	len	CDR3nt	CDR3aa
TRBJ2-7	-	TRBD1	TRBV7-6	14	TGTGCCAGCAGCGTAGGTCTAACAGGGGACGAGCAGTACTTC	CASSVGLTGDEQYF
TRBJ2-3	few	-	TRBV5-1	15	TGCGCCAGCAGCTTATCAGGGAAAGGCGCAGATACGCAGTATTTT	CASSLSGKGADTQYF
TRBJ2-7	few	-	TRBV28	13	TGTGCCAGCGTGGGACATCTCCCCGGGGAGCAGTACTTC	CASVGHLPGEQYF
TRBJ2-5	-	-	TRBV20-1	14	TGCAGTGCTAGAGATCCCACCCTCCGGGAGACCCAGTACTTC	CSARDPTLRETQYF
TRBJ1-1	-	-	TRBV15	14	TGTGCCACCAGCGGAGGGGACCAGAACACTGAAGCTTTCTTT	CATSGGDQNTEAFF
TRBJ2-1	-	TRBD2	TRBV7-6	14	TGTGCCAGCTTGGCTAGCGGGAGCTACAATGAGCAGTTCTTC	CASLASGSYNEQFF
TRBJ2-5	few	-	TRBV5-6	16	TGTGCCAGCAGCTTCTCAACCCTAGACAGGACGGGGGAGCAGTACTTC	CASSFSTLDRTGEQYF
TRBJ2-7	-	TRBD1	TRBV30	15	TGTGCCTGGAGTGTTAATACCGGGACAGGCGACGAGCAGTACTTC	CAWSVNTGTGDEQYF
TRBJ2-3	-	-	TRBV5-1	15	TGCGCCAGCAGCTCCCGGGGCGGAGGTGGAGATACGCAGTGTTTT	CASSSRGGGGDTQCF
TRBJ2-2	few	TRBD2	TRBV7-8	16	TGTGCCAGCAGCCCTAATCCTAGCGGAGCCACCGGGGAGCTGTTTTTT	CASSPNPSGATGELFF
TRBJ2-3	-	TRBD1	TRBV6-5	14	TGTGCCAGCAGTCCCGGGACAGGGAAGGATACGCGGTATTTT	CASSPGTGKDTRYF
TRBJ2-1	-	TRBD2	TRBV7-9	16	TGTGCCAGCAGCCTCACGAAGCGGGACCTCTACAATGAGCAGTTCTTC	CASSLTKRDLYNEQFF
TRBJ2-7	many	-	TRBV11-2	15	TGTGCCAGCAGCTTAGAGGGACCTTCGGGCTACGAGCAGTACTTC	CASSLEGPSGYEQYF
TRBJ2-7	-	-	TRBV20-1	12	TGCAGTGCTTTACCCCCAGGGGACGAGCAGTACTTC	CSALPPGDEQYF
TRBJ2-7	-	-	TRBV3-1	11	TGTGCCAGCAGTTATAAGGGAGAGCAGTACTTC	CASSYKGEQYF
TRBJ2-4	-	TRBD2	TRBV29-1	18	TGCAGCGATCCTGGGGGCCTAGCGGGAGGAAAGTCAGTCAATGAGCAGTACTTC	CSDPGGLAGGKSVNEQYF
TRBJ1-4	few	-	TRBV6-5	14	TGTGCCAGCAGTCCCCTGGCAGAAAATGAAAAACTGTTTTTT	CASSPLAENEKLFF
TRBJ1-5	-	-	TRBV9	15	TGTGCCAGCAGTGCCAGAGGAATTAGCAATCAGCCCCAGCATTTT	CASSARGISNQPQHF
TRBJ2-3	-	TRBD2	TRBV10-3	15	TGTGCCATCAGGGTGGGAGGGCCCAGCACAGATACGCAGTATTTT	CAIRVGGPSTDTQYF
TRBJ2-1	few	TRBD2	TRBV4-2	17	TGTGCCAGCAGCCAAGAGGTGGGCGGGAGCTCCTACAATGAGCAGTTCTTC	CASSQEVGGSSYNEQFF
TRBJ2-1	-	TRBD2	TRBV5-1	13	TGCGCCGCAGGTAGCGGGAGTGGAAATGAGCAGTTCTTC	CAAGSGSGNEQFF
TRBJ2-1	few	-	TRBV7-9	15	TGTGCCAGCAGACCCTATAGCGACCCCTACAATGAGCAGTTCTTC	CASRPYSDPYNEQFF
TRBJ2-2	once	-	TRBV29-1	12	TGCAGCGGGGGCTCTTTGGTGGAGGAGCTGTTTTTT	CSGGSLVEELFF
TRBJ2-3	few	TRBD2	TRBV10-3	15	TGTGCCATCGCCGGGACTAGCGGGATCGGAGATACGCAGTATTTT	CAIAGTSGIGDTQYF
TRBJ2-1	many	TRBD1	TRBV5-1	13	TGCGCCAGCAGCACGGGACAGGGCAATGAGCAGTTCTTC	CASSTGQGNEQFF
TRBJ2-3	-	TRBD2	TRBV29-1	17	TGCAGCGTCCCCGGTGGACTAGCGGGAGGTCGGACAGATACGCAGTATTTT	CSVPGGLAGGRTDTQYF
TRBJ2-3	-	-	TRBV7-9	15	TGTGCCAGCAGCACACTAGCATGGCGCACAGATACGCAGTATTTT	CASSTLAWRTDTQYF
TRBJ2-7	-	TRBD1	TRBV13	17	TGTGCCAGCAGCCCAAACAGGGGGCTGAGCTCCTACAATGAGCAGTACTTC	CASSPNRGLSSYNEQYF
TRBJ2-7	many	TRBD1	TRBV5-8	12	TGTGCCAGCAGACCTTCTACAGGGGTGAAGTACTTC	CASRPSTGVKYF
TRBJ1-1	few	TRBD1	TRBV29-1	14	TGCAGCGTCTGGACAGGGAGGATGAACACTGAAGCTTTCTTT	CSVWTGRMNTEAFF
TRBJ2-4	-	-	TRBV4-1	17	TGCGCCGGCAGCCAAGATCTTCAGGGGCTAGCCAAAAACATTCAGTACTTC	CAGSQDLQGLAKNIQYF
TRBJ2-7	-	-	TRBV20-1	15	TGCAGTGCTAGAGTCCCTTTGCAGTCCCCCTACGAGCAGTACTTC	CSARVPLQSPYEQYF
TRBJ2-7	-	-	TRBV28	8	TGTGCCAGCGGCGAGCAGTACTTC	CASGEQYF
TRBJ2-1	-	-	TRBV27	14	TGTGCCAGCAGGAACCCCTGGGGTTACAATGAGCAGTTCTTC	CASRNPWGYNEQFF
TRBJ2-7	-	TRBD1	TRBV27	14	TGTGCCAGCTCGACCGGGACAGGGATACGCGAGCAGTACTTC	CASSTGTGIREQYF
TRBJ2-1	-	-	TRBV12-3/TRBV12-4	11	TGTGCCAGCAGCCTCATCCATGAGCAGTTCTTC	CASSLIHEQFF
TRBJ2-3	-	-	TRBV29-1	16	TGCAGCGTTGGCTTGGGATCCCGGTCGAGCACAGATACGCAGTATTTT	CSVGLGSRSSTDTQYF
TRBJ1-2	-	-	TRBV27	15	TGTACCAGCGCCTTCACAACGGGGAGCAACTATGGCTACACCTTC	CTSAFTTGSNYGYTF
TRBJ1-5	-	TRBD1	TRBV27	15	TGTGCCAGCAGGCAGGGGGAAAATGGTAATCAGCCCCAGCATTTT	CASRQGENGNQPQHF
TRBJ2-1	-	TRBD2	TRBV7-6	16	TGTGCCAGCAGCTTTTGGACTAGCTCGGGCGTTAGTGAGCAGTTCTTC	CASSFWTSSGVSEQFF
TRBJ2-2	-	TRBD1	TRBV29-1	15	TGCAGCGTTACGCCGGGACAGGGGAACACCGGGGAGCTGTTTTTT	CSVTPGQGNTGELFF
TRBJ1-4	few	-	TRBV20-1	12	TGCAGTGCCCCCTTTAGTGCGGAAAAACTGTTTTTT	CSAPFSAEKLFF
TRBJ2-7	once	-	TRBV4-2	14	TGTGCCAGCGCCAGGGGCGGGTTCTCCTACGAGCAGTACTTC	CASARGGFSYEQYF